This T cell receptor beta chain was observed in a study of T cell responses to AZD1222 COVID-19 vaccine. Some clones are missing from TCRdb's copy, which holds only in-frame ones; the method was immunoSEQ multiplex PCR. Here the sample spans around 120,000 clones, about nine tenths being singletons. Broader study findings: Reports indicate that nearly half of spike-specific TCRs are directed at unmutated variant regions. The study sampled repertoires only after the peak T cell response. Clonal diversity was possibly underestimated, and white British individuals and females predominated among donors.

To note about this clone: Its antigen is not identified.

The V end was cut by 5 bases, the J end by 6 bases, with 14 bases between. CDR3 length: 13 residues. From germline, CDR1 is SGHAT and CDR2 FQNNGV. The V gene is TRBV11-2, the J gene TRBJ2-7; perhaps D is TRBD1 or TRBD2 (6 bases each). The origin of this receptor is an adult in good health. The sequencing here drew on peripheral blood, taken on day 0 of AZD1222 vaccination. CDR3 residues: CASSRNGGLEQYF. The CDR3 DNA is TGTGCCAGCAGCCGGAATGGGGGGCTCGAGCAGTACTTC.